These 24 T cell receptor beta chains were all obtained from the same sample, sequenced in a study of blood T cell repertoires in COVID-19. Data came from immunoSEQ multiplex PCR; TCRdb stores just in-frame clones and leaves some out. This table holds around 470,000 clones, 75% to 90% found once. Material for sequencing was peripheral blood. The source is a man younger than 35 with COVID-19, enrolled during active disease.

The chain employs TRBV19 and TRBJ2-2; D may be TRBD1 (6 bases). The CDR3 spans 15 residues. Germline-derived CDR1 and CDR2 are LNHDA and SQIVND (reference sequence). The V and J ends lost 1 base and 6 bases respectively, with 12 bases between them. This CDR3 is CASSIVSRGPGELFF. Written as DNA, the CDR3 is TGTGCCAGTAGTATAGTTAGCAGGGGCCCCGGGGAGCTGTTTTTT.

The chain couples TRBV5-4 to TRBJ2-5; D perhaps matches TRBD1 (5 bases). V lost 4 bases to trimming and J lost 1 base, with 11 bases between them. The CDR3 has 14 residues. Germline CDR1 is SGHNT and CDR2 is YYREEE (reference sequence). The CDR3 DNA reads TGTGCCAGCAGCCCCGGCCAGGGCCAAGAGACCCAGTACTTC. Translated: CASSPGQGQETQYF.

The chain uses TRBV29-1 and TRBJ1-2; the D is unclear. Germline V lookup: CDR1 SQVTM, CDR2 ANQGSEA. With 3 bases removed from V and 4 bases from J, the gap between germline ends came to 9 bases. CDR3 length: 12 residues. The DNA of the CDR3 is TGCAGCGTTGACAGGATCTTCTATGGCTACACCTTC. As protein: CSVDRIFYGYTF.

The CDR3 loop reads CASSLNGGHNEQFF. DNA of the CDR3: TGTGCCAGCAGCTTAAATGGCGGTCACAATGAGCAGTTCTTC. J is TRBJ2-1 and V is TRBV7-3; D gene unclear. Deletions cut 1 base from V and 5 bases from J, with 9 bases between. Per germline, CDR1 SGHTA and CDR2 FQGTGA. This CDR3 has 14 residues.

The J gene is TRBJ2-2, the V gene TRBV5-6; 7 bases are a match to TRBD2. The ends lost 2 bases at V and 1 base at J; junction bases unmatched: 5. Germline V gives CDR1 SGHDT, CDR2 YYEEEE. The CDR3 has 16 residues. The CDR3 loop is CASSLLSGENTGELFF. CDR3 DNA: TGTGCCAGCAGCTTACTAAGCGGGGAGAACACCGGGGAGCTGTTTTTT.

The gene calls are TRBV25-1 and TRBJ2-7, with TRBD2 matching over 8 bases. Germline V gene sequence: CDR1 MGHDK, CDR2 SYGVNS. The CDR3 consists of 14 residues. Losses at the gene ends were 10 bases for V and 2 bases for J; bases not matched to a gene: 10. The CDR3 DNA reads as TGTGCCACTATGACCGGGACTAGTCCCTACGAGCAGTACTTC. It specifies CATMTGTSPYEQYF.

The genes are TRBV4-1 and TRBJ2-5; the match to TRBD2 covers 8 bases. The CDR3 is made up of 14 amino acids. Germline trimming cut 4 bases from V and 5 bases from J; bases unmatched to any gene: 6. Germline CDR1 reads MGHRA; CDR2 reads YSYEKL. The CDR3 region has the DNA TGCGCCAGCAGCCCAGCGGGAGTATGGGAGACCCAGTACTTC. Amino acids: CASSPAGVWETQYF.

This chain uses TRBV5-6 with TRBJ2-7; 9 positions agree with TRBD1. The V segment lost 3 bases and the J segment 4 bases; nucleotides outside the gene matches: 2. CDR1 and CDR2 from the germline V gene are SGHDT and YYEEEE. The CDR3 loop spans 13 amino acids. For the CDR3, the DNA is TGTGCCAGCAGCTCCGGGACAGGGTACGAGCAGTACTTC. Amino acids: CASSSGTGYEQYF.

The chain has TRBV14 and TRBJ2-1, with D perhaps matching TRBD2 (6 bases). With 0 bases removed from V and 12 bases from J, the gap between germline ends came to 12 bases. Germline loops: CDR1 SGHDN, CDR2 FVKESK. The CDR3 is made up of 13 amino acids. The CDR3 nucleotides read TGTGCCAGCAGCCAAGAGGAGGGCCAAGGGCAGTTCTTC. This sequence encodes CASSQEEGQGQFF.

CDR3: CASSSRYTSGDYEQYF. Here the CDR3 DNA reads TGTGCCAGCAGCAGCCGATATACTAGCGGGGACTACGAGCAGTACTTC. This chain connects TRBV11-2 to TRBJ2-7, with TRBD2 identical over 10 bases. CDR3 length: 16 amino acids. V lost 5 bases and J lost 3; bases outside the gene matches: 10. The germline V gene encodes CDR1 SGHAT and CDR2 FQNNGV. Full variable domain (missing parts from reference TRBV11-2 and TRBJ2-7): EAGVAQSPRYKIIEKRQSVAFWCNPISGHATLYWYQQILGQGPKLLIQFQNNGVVDDSQLPKDRFSAERLKGVDSTLKIQPAKLEDSAVYLCASSSRYTSGDYEQYFGPGTRLTVT.

This clone has a count of ten or more. The chain carries TRBV2 and TRBJ1-2; 9 positions match TRBD1. Germline CDR1 reads SNHLY; CDR2 reads FYNNEI. The CDR3 has 13 amino acids. Trimming took 4 bases from V and 7 from J; bases not matched to a gene: 4. The DNA for the CDR3 is TGTGCCAGCAGTGGGGACAGGGTTGGTGGCTACACCTTC. The encoded protein is CASSGDRVGGYTF. The full variable domain, completed using reference TRBV2 and TRBJ1-2, is EPEVTQTPSHQVTQMGQEVILRCVPISNHLYFYWYRQILGQKVEFLVSFYNNEISEKSEIFDDQFSVERPDGSNFTLKIRSTKLEDSAMYFCASSGDRVGGYTFGSGTRLTVV.

The chain joins TRBV13 to TRBJ1-2, with TRBD1 matching 10 bases. This CDR3 is built from 17 residues. The germline gives CDR1 PRHDT, CDR2 FYEKMQ (reference sequence). Trimming removed 6 bases from V and 4 bases from J; junction bases left unmatched: 14. The CDR3 DNA sequence: TGTGCCAGCAGGACTTGGGGTGGGACAGGGGAATCCTATGGCTACACCTTC. Translation: CASRTWGGTGESYGYTF.

CDR3 DNA: TGTGCCAGCAGTCGCCCGGGACAGGCCTACGAGCAGTACTTC. It codes for CASSRPGQAYEQYF. The chain is built from TRBV6-5 and TRBJ2-7; 8 bases align to TRBD1. Germline-derived CDR1 and CDR2 are MNHEY and SVGAGI. CDR3 size: 14 residues. After removal of 5 bases from V and 2 bases from J, the junction contained 5 bases not matched to a gene.

The genes are TRBV5-1 and TRBJ2-3; maybe TRBD2 (5 bases). Germline V gives CDR1 SGHRS, CDR2 YFSETQ. CDR3 length: 14 residues. Trimming took 0 bases from V and 2 from J, leaving 7 bases between them. In nucleotides, the CDR3 is TGCGCCAGCAGCTTGGCTAGCTACACAGATACGCAGTATTTT. Its translation is CASSLASYTDTQYF.

The chain recombines TRBV19 with TRBJ1-5, with 7 bases aligning to TRBD1. J lost 3 bases, V lost 7 bases, and 6 bases had no gene match. The CDR3 extends over 14 amino acids. Germline V CDR1 and CDR2: LNHDA, SQIVND (reference sequence). In DNA, the CDR3 is TGTGCCAGTACCTCGGACAGGCCCAATCAGCCCCAGCATTTT. Encoded protein: CASTSDRPNQPQHF.

With respect to this clone: A much larger clone differs by one base, so this may be a read error. The chain couples TRBV11-3 to TRBJ2-2, with 10 bases that match TRBD2. The ends lost 3 bases at V and 6 bases at J; junction bases unmatched: 7. From germline, CDR1 is SGHNT and CDR2 YENEEA. This CDR3 has 16 residues. The CDR3 nucleotides are TGTGCCAGCAGCTTGGGAGCGGGAGGGCCCTCCGGGGAGCTGTTTTTT. Translation: CASSLGAGGPSGELFF.

The genes are TRBV27 and TRBJ2-1; D gene unclear. The CDR3 length is 13 residues. The ends were cut back, 6 bases at V and 4 bases at J, with 10 bases in the middle. The germline CDR1 and CDR2 sequences are MNHEY and SMNVEV (reference sequence). CDR3 protein: CASSEVGYNEQFF. The CDR3 DNA reads TGTGCCAGCAGCGAGGTGGGTTACAATGAGCAGTTCTTC.

The rearrangement links TRBV30 to TRBJ1-5; D might be TRBD1 (6 bases). The germline V gene encodes CDR1 GTSNPN and CDR2 SVGIG (reference sequence). The length of the CDR3 is 13 residues. Between the trimmed V and J ends, which lost 1 base and 4 bases, there was a span of 8 bases. CDR3 loop: CAWSARGNQPQHF. CDR3 DNA: TGTGCCTGGAGTGCCAGGGGTAATCAGCCCCAGCATTTT.

The chain links TRBV19 to TRBJ2-3; D ambiguous. The CDR3 loop spans 14 amino acids. Germline V gene lookup returns CDR1 LNHDA and CDR2 SQIVND (reference sequence). Trimming took off 3 bases at V and 4 bases at J, with 11 bases between the two ends. The CDR3 DNA reads as TGTGCCAGTAGTATTCCTAGAGCAGCAGATACGCAGTATTTT. Amino acid sequence: CASSIPRAADTQYF.

The genes are TRBV6-5 and TRBJ2-5; unclear D gene. CDR3 length equals 13 residues. V was cut by 8 bases and J by 2 bases, with 12 bases left in between. The germline V gene has CDR1 MNHEY and CDR2 SVGAGI. CDR3 amino acids: CASVLGLQETQYF. CDR3 nucleotides: TGTGCCAGCGTTCTCGGTTTGCAAGAGACCCAGTACTTC.

V and J are TRBV6-5 and TRBJ2-4; 9 bases are a match to TRBD1. Trimming at V came to 4 bases and at J to 1 base, leaving 5 bases not matched to a gene. Germline loops: CDR1 MNHEY, CDR2 SVGAGI. This CDR3 region has 16 residues. CDR3 coding DNA: TGTGCCAGCAGTTTAGGACAGGGGAGGGCCAAAAACATTCAGTACTTC. This sequence encodes CASSLGQGRAKNIQYF.

This clone was found a few times. The chain couples TRBV4-1 to TRBJ2-7, with 10 bases matching TRBD2. The CDR3 loop spans 16 amino acids. CDR1 and CDR2 (germline): MGHRA, YSYEKL. J was trimmed by 3 bases and V by 0 bases; bases with no gene match: 5. The CDR3 DNA follows: TGCGCCAGCAGCCAAGAAGGACTAGCGGACTACTACGAGCAGTACTTC. Amino acids: CASSQEGLADYYEQYF.

This sequence joins TRBV5-1 and TRBJ1-2, with unresolved D. Trimming shortened V by 0 bases and J by 8 bases, and 23 bases separated the two germline ends. The CDR3 is 17 residues long. From germline, CDR1 is SGHRS and CDR2 YFSETQ. The CDR3 DNA is TGCGCCAGCAGCTTGGCCCTAAACGCCGGGGATGGTGAAGGCTACACCTTC. Its protein is CASSLALNAGDGEGYTF.

This clone was detected only once. The rearrangement links TRBV30 to TRBJ2-1; 9 bases line up with TRBD1. The CDR3 is 14 residues long. The ends lost 5 bases at V and 1 base at J; junction bases unmatched: 3. Germline CDR1 GTSNPN, CDR2 SVGIG (reference sequence). CDR3 residues: CAWQTGGSYNEQFF. DNA of the CDR3: TGTGCCTGGCAGACAGGGGGATCCTACAATGAGCAGTTCTTC. The whole variable domain, remainder taken from reference TRBV30 and TRBJ2-1, is SQTIHQWPATLVQPVGSPLSLECTVEGTSNPNLYWYRQAAGRGLQLLFYSVGIGQISSEVPQNLSASRPQDRQFILSSKKLLLSDSGFYLCAWQTGGSYNEQFFGPGTRLTVL.